The next 25 T cell receptor beta chains were all read from a single sample in a study of T-cell memory formation after mild COVID-19. TCRdb itself ran the 5' RACE reads through MiXCR, one entry per CDR3 protein. The sample has over 350,000 distinct CDR3 sequences; approximately 15% are singletons. Sequenced input: PBMCs or a T cell subset sorted from them (not recorded which). The receptors come from a man between 18 and 29 years old who had mild COVID-19 (a few samples of this study predate the infection). Cell type and time point are not known.

This clonotype was seen at least ten times. The rearrangement links TRBV6-4 to TRBJ2-1; the match to TRBD1 covers 8 bases. V gave up 3 bases and J gave up 8 bases; unmatched junction bases: 6. The CDR3 covers 14 residues. Per the germline V gene, CDR1 is MRHNA and CDR2 is SNTAGT. CDR3: CASSETQGADEQFF. CDR3 in DNA: TGTGCCAGCAGTGAGACCCAGGGGGCGGATGAGCAGTTCTTC.

The table lists this clonotype with a few counts. J is TRBJ1-5 and V is TRBV20-1, with TRBD1 matching 7 bases. The CDR3 is 12 residues long. The trim removed 0 bases at V and 10 bases at J, leaving 3 bases unmatched. Germline values: CDR1 DFQATT, CDR2 SNEGSKA (reference sequence). As DNA, the CDR3 is TGCAGTGCTAGAGAGTGGGACAGCCCCCAGCATTTT. Protein product: CSAREWDSPQHF.

The table lists this clonotype with a few counts. The chain links TRBV5-4 to TRBJ2-7; D possibly uses TRBD1 or TRBD2 (5 bases each). Germline V gene sequence: CDR1 SGHNT, CDR2 YYREEE (reference sequence). The CDR3 length is 11 residues. V shed 7 bases and J shed 8 bases, with 13 bases lying between them. The CDR3 is CASGPGTQQYF. Written as DNA, the CDR3 is TGTGCCAGCGGTCCTGGGACCCAGCAGTACTTC.

The chain uses TRBV27 and TRBJ2-2; TRBD2 matches at 11 bases. Germline V gene data show CDR1 as MNHEY and CDR2 as SMNVEV (reference sequence). V lost 0 bases and J lost 1; bases outside the gene matches: 1. The CDR3 runs 17 residues. The CDR3 bases are TGTGCCAGCAGTTTATCGACTAGCGGGATGAACACCGGGGAGCTGTTTTTT. Its protein product is CASSLSTSGMNTGELFF.

This clonotype was counted a few times. The chain uses TRBV19 and TRBJ2-7; 7 bases line up with TRBD2. The V segment lost 5 bases and the J segment 3 bases; nucleotides outside the gene matches: 22. Germline lookup yields CDR1 LNHDA and CDR2 SQIVND (reference sequence). The CDR3 loop spans 19 amino acids. The DNA of the CDR3 is TGTGCCAGTAGTCAGATACCCCCATGGGACTATTTGGCCATCTACGAGCAGTACTTC. Protein product: CASSQIPPWDYLAIYEQYF.

The chain employs TRBV4-3 and TRBJ2-5, with 8 bases matching TRBD2. The CDR3 loop spans 15 amino acids. From germline, CDR1 is LGHNA and CDR2 YSLEER. The ends lost 2 bases at V and 2 bases at J; junction bases unmatched: 4. CDR3 loop: CASSQLTSGQETQYF. The CDR3 region has the DNA TGCGCCAGCAGCCAATTAACTAGCGGACAAGAGACCCAGTACTTC.

V and J are TRBV12-3 or TRBV12-4 and TRBJ1-2; no firm D call. This CDR3 has 13 residues. Trimming removed 3 bases at V and 2 bases at J, with 7 bases between. CDR3: CASSLPLNYGYTF. The CDR3 bases are TGTGCCAGCAGTTTGCCCCTGAACTATGGCTACACCTTC.

The genes are TRBV28 and TRBJ1-1, with D hard to call. Germline CDR1 and CDR2: MDHEN and SYDVKM. V was shortened by 6 bases and J by 0 bases, with 11 bases between the two germline ends. This CDR3 is built from 14 residues. CDR3 DNA sequence: TGTGCCAGCAGACCACCGACGATGAACACTGAAGCTTTCTTT. Its translation is CASRPPTMNTEAFF.

There are a few counts of this clonotype. The V call is TRBV4-1, the J call TRBJ2-5; 8 positions agree with TRBD2. V was pared by 4 bases and J by 3 bases, with 7 bases of the junction left unmatched. The CDR3 is 15 amino acids. Per germline, CDR1 MGHRA and CDR2 YSYEKL. CDR3 sequence reads: CASSRVAGREETQYF. As DNA, the CDR3 is TGCGCCAGCAGCCGAGTAGCGGGGCGGGAAGAGACCCAGTACTTC.

This clonotype has just a few counts. The chain carries TRBV4-1 and TRBJ2-1; 11 positions match TRBD1. Germline V gives CDR1 MGHRA, CDR2 YSYEKL. Trimming removed 4 bases from V and 6 bases from J; junction bases left unmatched: 2. The CDR3 is 14 amino acids. CDR3 bases: TGCGCCAGCAGCCCGGACAGGGGGCTCAATGAGCAGTTCTTC. Its protein is CASSPDRGLNEQFF.

The J gene is TRBJ1-1, the V gene TRBV7-9; 11 nucleotides match TRBD1. This CDR3 region has 15 residues. The V gene's germline CDR1 is SEHNR and CDR2 FQNEAQ (reference sequence). With V trimmed by 3 bases and J by 4 bases, 4 bases remained unmatched. In nucleotides, the CDR3 is TGTGCCAGCAGCTTGCATGGGACAGGGGGCACTGAAGCTTTCTTT. Translation: CASSLHGTGGTEAFF.

This clonotype came up many times. The rearrangement uses TRBV12-5 and TRBJ2-3, with D possibly matching TRBD2 (6 bases). V gave up 5 bases and J gave up 8 bases, with 20 bases separating them. CDR1 LGHNT and CDR2 FRNRAP come from the germline V gene. The CDR3 has 15 residues. The CDR3 spells CASGPGTANLGTQYF. The CDR3 nucleotides are TGTGCTAGTGGTCCCGGGACTGCCAACCTCGGTACGCAGTATTTT.

V and J are TRBV20-1 and TRBJ1-1; D gene ambiguous. Germline V lookup: CDR1 DFQATT, CDR2 SNEGSKA (reference sequence). The CDR3 is made up of 13 amino acids. Deletions cut 6 bases from V and 1 base from J, with 12 bases between. CDR3 bases: TGCAGTGCCCCCAGAGATTCGAACACTGAAGCTTTCTTT. This gives the protein CSAPRDSNTEAFF.

The rearrangement uses TRBV28 and TRBJ2-5; 7 bases map to TRBD1. Trimming cost V 5 bases and J 5 bases; bases outside gene matches: 8. In germline, CDR1 is MDHEN, CDR2 SYDVKM. The CDR3 length is 14 residues. CDR3 DNA sequence: TGTGCCAGCAGTGAGGGGGCTGGTCCGGAGACCCAGTACTTC. This gives the protein CASSEGAGPETQYF.

This chain uses TRBV7-3 with TRBJ2-1; no definite D call. V was trimmed by 2 bases and J by 5 bases, leaving 7 bases between them. This CDR3 has 13 residues. Per the germline V gene, CDR1 is SGHTA and CDR2 is FQGTGA. The CDR3 DNA sequence: TGTGCCAGCAGCTTAGGTGCTCACAATGAGCAGTTCTTC. It is translated as CASSLGAHNEQFF.

This rearrangement joins TRBV4-3 to TRBJ2-1, with D maybe TRBD1 (6 bases). V was shortened by 4 bases and J by 10 bases, with 17 bases between the two germline ends. The CDR3 covers 14 residues. Looked up from germline, CDR1 is LGHNA and CDR2 is YSLEER. The CDR3 is CASSRAVHGQEQFF. CDR3 in DNA: TGCGCCAGCAGCCGGGCGGTTCACGGACAGGAGCAGTTCTTC.

The chain uses TRBV7-9 and TRBJ1-1, with unresolved D. CDR1 is SEHNR, CDR2 FQNEAQ, per germline (reference sequence). The CDR3 totals 15 residues. V dropped 4 bases and J dropped 1 base, with 13 bases sitting between them. The CDR3 DNA follows: TGTGCCAGCAGCTATTTATCGGGTTGGAACACTGAAGCTTTCTTT. Translated: CASSYLSGWNTEAFF.

This clonotype was counted only a few times. The junction does not match germline at one end; this may be a read error. V and J are TRBV11-2 and TRBJ1-4; no clear D. CDR1 and CDR2 (germline): SGHAT, FQNNGV. The CDR3 spans 10 residues. CDR3 nucleotide sequence: TGTGCCAGCAGCGGCTCGCTCCTTATTTTT. Translation: CASSGSLLIF.

This chain links TRBV19 with TRBJ2-3; 9 nucleotides agree with TRBD1. Germline-derived CDR1 and CDR2 are LNHDA and SQIVND (reference sequence). CDR3 length: 16 amino acids. The trim removed 5 bases at V and 0 bases at J, leaving 6 bases unmatched. CDR3 protein: CASSLAGTGSTDTQYF. The CDR3 bases are TGTGCCAGTAGTCTCGCCGGGACAGGGAGCACAGATACGCAGTATTTT. Complete variable domain (other parts from reference TRBV19 and TRBJ2-3): DGGITQSPKYLFRKEGQNVTLSCEQNLNHDAMYWYRQDPGQGLRLIYYSQIVNDFQKGDIAEGYSVSREKKESFPLTVTSAQKNPTAFYLCASSLAGTGSTDTQYFGPGTRLTVL.

This clonotype was seen a few times. The J gene is TRBJ2-7, the V gene TRBV4-2; perhaps TRBD2 as D (5 bases). CDR1 LGHNA and CDR2 YNFKEQ come from the germline V gene. This CDR3 is 15 amino acids long. Trimming pared 0 bases from V and 7 bases from J, leaving 16 bases between. CDR3 bases: TGTGCCAGCAGCCAAGATCTGAGGGCTCCTCAAGAGCAGTACGTC. This translates into CASSQDLRAPQEQYV.

The table lists this clonotype with a few counts. This rearrangement joins TRBV21-1 to TRBJ2-7. TRBV21-1 is reported as a pseudogene. CDR3 size: 12 residues. CDR3 nucleotides: TGTGCCAGCAGCAAAGACTCCTACGAGCAGTACGTC. As protein: CASSKDSYEQYV.

J is TRBJ1-5 and V is TRBV9; no definite D call. The V gene's germline CDR1 is SGDLS and CDR2 YYNGEE. There are 14 residues in the CDR3. V lost 0 bases to trimming and J lost 7 bases, with 11 bases between them. CDR3 nucleotides: TGTGCCAGCAGCGTAGCTGAGGGCGGCCAGCCCCAGCATTTT. Its protein product is CASSVAEGGQPQHF.

This clonotype was observed a handful of times. The V and J genes are TRBV4-3 and TRBJ1-1, with 7 bases that match TRBD1. Germline V gene data show CDR1 as LGHNA and CDR2 as YSLEER. Trimming cost V 3 bases and J 0 bases; bases outside gene matches: 13. The CDR3 runs 18 residues. The CDR3 coding sequence is TGCGCCAGCAGCCATGTTTCCGGGACAGATACTTTGAACACTGAAGCTTTCTTT. Translated: CASSHVSGTDTLNTEAFF.

V and J are TRBV28 and TRBJ2-7, with 11 bases identical to TRBD1. Germline V CDR1 and CDR2: MDHEN, SYDVKM. The J segment lost 6 bases and the V segment lost 2 bases, leaving 3 bases of the junction unmatched. The CDR3 contains 14 residues. The chain's CDR3 is CASSLAGQGGEQYV. DNA for the CDR3: TGTGCCAGCAGTTTAGCGGGACAGGGGGGCGAGCAGTACGTC.

This chain connects TRBV10-3 to TRBJ2-3, with 11 bases lining up with TRBD2. Unmatched junction bases numbered 6, after V lost 3 bases and J lost 4 bases. CDR1 ENHRY and CDR2 SYGVKD come from the germline V gene. The CDR3 has 16 amino acids. The CDR3 protein is CAISDVAGGHPDTQYF. CDR3 coding DNA: TGTGCCATCAGTGATGTAGCGGGGGGGCACCCAGATACGCAGTATTTT.